A selection of T cell receptor beta chains follows, all from one sample in a study of blood T cell repertoires in COVID-19. The table came from immunoSEQ multiplex PCR; TCRdb's copy has only in-frame clones and leaves some out. The sample includes under 350,000 clones, 80% to 90% seen only once; the top ten take around 4%. Sample: PBMCs or T cells enriched from blood (not recorded which). Receptor source: a woman in her 40s with acute COVID-19. The CDR3 runs from the conserved cysteine through the conserved F or W. The D gene is left open where the match is weak. Clone size is stated in some rows and not others, as once, few, many or a class when expanded.

J gene: TRBJ1-2; V gene: TRBV12-3/TRBV12-4; D gene: .; clone size: .; CDR3 DNA: TGTGCCAGCAGTTGGCGGGCTGGAGGCTACACCTTC; CDR3 protein: CASSWRAGGYTF
J gene: TRBJ1-5; V gene: TRBV2; D gene: .; clone size: .; CDR3 DNA: TGTGCCAGCACCGACTTAAGGGCAGGGAGGGATCAGCCCCAGCATTTT; CDR3 protein: CASTDLRAGRDQPQHF
J gene: TRBJ2-2; V gene: TRBV7-7; D gene: .; clone size: .; CDR3 DNA: TGTGCCAGCAGCTTAATCACGGCAGGTCCGAACACCGGGGAGCTGTTTTTT; CDR3 protein: CASSLITAGPNTGELFF
J gene: TRBJ2-2; V gene: TRBV19; D gene: TRBD1; clone size: few; CDR3 DNA: TGTGCCAGTAGTATAGCCTGGGGGGACAGGGGAGCCGGGGAGCTGTTTTTT; CDR3 protein: CASSIAWGDRGAGELFF
J gene: TRBJ1-4; V gene: TRBV7-9; D gene: TRBD1; clone size: few; CDR3 DNA: TGTGCCAGCAGCTTACCGTCGACAGGGGTGAGGGAAAAACTGTTTTTT; CDR3 protein: CASSLPSTGVREKLFF
J gene: TRBJ2-7; V gene: TRBV2; D gene: .; clone size: .; CDR3 DNA: TGTGCCAGCAGTCTTCTCAGGGTTCCCGAGCAGTACTTC; CDR3 protein: CASSLLRVPEQYF
J gene: TRBJ1-1; V gene: TRBV27; D gene: TRBD1; clone size: .; CDR3 DNA: TGTGCCAGCAGTTCACAGGGGGCGCCCCGGAACACTGAAGCTTTCTTT; CDR3 protein: CASSSQGAPRNTEAFF
J gene: TRBJ2-5; V gene: TRBV29-1; D gene: TRBD2; clone size: .; CDR3 DNA: TGCAGCGCGGGACTAGCGGGAGGGCCGGGGACCCAGTACTTC; CDR3 protein: CSAGLAGGPGTQYF
J gene: TRBJ2-7; V gene: TRBV10-2; D gene: TRBD2; clone size: .; CDR3 DNA: TGCGCCAGCACCGACGGGGGGGAGCAGTACTTC; CDR3 protein: CASTDGGEQYF
J gene: TRBJ2-1; V gene: TRBV6-5; D gene: TRBD1; clone size: .; CDR3 DNA: TGTGCCAGCAGGACAGGGCACTACAATGAGCAGTTCTTC; CDR3 protein: CASRTGHYNEQFF
J gene: TRBJ2-6; V gene: TRBV5-1; D gene: .; clone size: .; CDR3 DNA: TGCGCCAGCAGCCACGGAGGTTCTGGGGCCAACGTCCTGACTTTC; CDR3 protein: CASSHGGSGANVLTF
J gene: TRBJ1-5; V gene: TRBV19; D gene: .; clone size: few; CDR3 DNA: TGTGCCAGTAGTATAGATCGGGTCCCGGTACGGCCCCAGCATTTT; CDR3 protein: CASSIDRVPVRPQHF
J gene: TRBJ1-2; V gene: TRBV29-1; D gene: TRBD1; clone size: once; CDR3 DNA: TGCAGCGCGGGACAGAATTGGGGCTACACCTTC; CDR3 protein: CSAGQNWGYTF
J gene: TRBJ1-1; V gene: TRBV29-1; D gene: .; clone size: .; CDR3 DNA: TGCAGCGTTGGGGAGATGGACCCACGGAGGACTGAAGCTTTCTTT; CDR3 protein: CSVGEMDPRRTEAFF
J gene: TRBJ1-1; V gene: TRBV27; D gene: .; clone size: .; CDR3 DNA: TGTGCCAGCAGTGCTAGACCGGGAAGTAACGCTGAAGCTTTCTTT; CDR3 protein: CASSARPGSNAEAFF
J gene: TRBJ2-7; V gene: TRBV5-6; D gene: .; clone size: many; CDR3 DNA: TGTGCCAGCACCGGGGACACGGTCCACGGCGAGCAGTACTTC; CDR3 protein: CASTGDTVHGEQYF